Below, 11 T cell receptor beta chains from the same sample are listed, as sequenced in a study of graft-versus-host responses after intestinal transplantation. TCRdb's copy holds only in-frame clones and misses some; the assay was immunoSEQ multiplex PCR. This sample has more than 85,000 clones, with 82% found just once. Antigen specificity for these receptors is unknown. The sample in question was unstimulated CD4+ T cells sorted from spleen or lymph node cells, obtained before intestinal transplant. Receptors were obtained from a human donor who received an intestinal transplant.

The chain carries TRBV18 and TRBJ2-4; 7 bases agree with TRBD1. V shed 5 bases, J shed 1 base, and the junction held 5 bases outside the gene matches. The CDR3 extends over 15 amino acids. Germline V lookup: CDR1 KGHSH, CDR2 LQKENI. CDR3 sequence (DNA): TGTGCCAGCTCATTAGGGGGCCTGGCCAAAAACATTCAGTACTTC. This encodes CASSLGGLAKNIQYF.

J is TRBJ2-5 and V is TRBV28; a weak D match, TRBD2 (6 bases). With 3 bases removed from V and 4 bases from J, the gap between germline ends came to 9 bases. Germline V CDR1 and CDR2: MDHEN, SYDVKM. The CDR3 totals 13 residues. CDR3 in amino acids: CASSLGRSETQYF. In nucleotides, the CDR3 is TGTGCCAGCAGTTTGGGGAGGTCAGAGACCCAGTACTTC.

This chain connects TRBV4-1 to TRBJ2-1; TRBD2 matches 12 bases. Germline CDR1 and CDR2: MGHRA and YSYEKL. After removal of 2 bases from V and 4 bases from J, the junction contained 15 bases not matched to a gene. The CDR3 has 20 amino acids. Here the CDR3 reads CASSQRLFSTSGGKYNEQFF. CDR3 DNA sequence: TGCGCCAGCAGCCAACGACTTTTTAGTACTAGCGGGGGGAAATACAATGAGCAGTTCTTC.

The chain links TRBV18 to TRBJ2-5; 7 nucleotides line up with TRBD2. Trimming cost V 0 bases and J 9 bases; bases outside gene matches: 10. The CDR3 length is 15 residues. The germline V gene has CDR1 KGHSH and CDR2 LQKENI. The CDR3 DNA sequence: TGTGCCAGCTCACCACCAATAGCGGGTGTCCGGGCCCAGTACTTC. Translation gives CASSPPIAGVRAQYF.

This clone was recorded only once. V is TRBV7-9 and J is TRBJ1-3, with a weak D call TRBD1 (6 bases). Germline CDR1 reads SEHNR; CDR2 reads FQNEAQ (reference sequence). CDR3 size: 15 residues. Trimming pared 4 bases from V and 0 bases from J, leaving 10 bases between. CDR3 in DNA: TGTGCCAGCAGCTCCACAGGGTACTCTGGAAACACCATATATTTT. Amino acids: CASSSTGYSGNTIYF.

The chain combines TRBV6-5 with TRBJ1-1; 7 bases are a match to TRBD1. Germline CDR1 and CDR2: MNHEY and SVGAGI. This CDR3 region has 15 residues. With V trimmed by 6 bases and J by 1 base, 8 bases remained unmatched. The CDR3 coding sequence is TGTGCCAGCAGCTATAACAGGGGTAGGAACACTGAAGCTTTCTTT. This translates into CASSYNRGRNTEAFF.

This sequence joins TRBV20-1 and TRBJ2-3; a weak D match, TRBD2 (5 bases). V was shortened by 8 bases and J by 4 bases, with 10 bases between the two germline ends. Germline CDR1 reads DFQATT; CDR2 reads SNEGSKA (reference sequence). The CDR3 sequence is 11 residues long. The DNA of the CDR3 is TGCAGTAGCGGTCCATCAGATACGCAGTATTTT. Its protein is CSSGPSDTQYF.

The chain links TRBV4-2 to TRBJ2-3, with 9 bases aligning to TRBD2. With V trimmed by 1 base and J by 4 bases, 6 bases remained unmatched. Germline CDR1 reads LGHNA; CDR2 reads YNFKEQ. The CDR3 runs to 16 residues. The DNA of the CDR3 is TGTGCCAGCAGCCAAGGCGGGGGGGCCTATTCAGATACGCAGTATTTT. It encodes CASSQGGGAYSDTQYF.

J is TRBJ1-6 and V is TRBV5-4, with D uncertain. The CDR3 is 13 amino acids. The V end was cut by 4 bases, the J end by 3 bases, with 5 bases between. CDR1 is SGHNT, CDR2 YYREEE, per germline (reference sequence). The CDR3 reads CASSVYYNSPLHF. The CDR3 coding sequence is TGTGCCAGCAGCGTTTACTATAATTCACCCCTCCACTTT.

This rearrangement joins TRBV7-8 to TRBJ2-5, with TRBD1 identical over 8 bases. CDR3 size: 14 residues. Per germline, CDR1 SGHVS and CDR2 FQNEAQ. Trimming cost V 6 bases and J 4 bases; bases outside gene matches: 7. Here the CDR3 DNA reads TGTGCCAGCAGTTCAGGGGGCGGACGAGAGACCCAGTACTTC. The encoded protein is CASSSGGGRETQYF. The complete variable domain, with remaining parts taken from reference TRBV7-8 and TRBJ2-5, reads GAGVSQSPRYKVAKRGQDVALRCDPISGHVSLFWYQQALGQGPEFLTYFQNEAQLDKSGLPSDRFFAERPEGSVSTLKIQRTQQEDSAVYLCASSSGGGRETQYFGPGTRLLVL.

Only a few counts were recorded for this clone. The chain employs TRBV27 and TRBJ2-3; D unclear. This CDR3 is 13 amino acids long. CDR1 is MNHEY and CDR2 is SMNVEV in the germline V gene (reference sequence). V was pared by 3 bases and J by 3 bases, with 7 bases between. The CDR3 region has the DNA TGTGCCAGCAGTTTCTACCGAACAGATACGCAGTATTTT. This encodes CASSFYRTDTQYF.